A selection of T cell receptor beta chains follows, all from one sample in a study of T cell repertoires in cytomegalovirus infection. MiXCR was run by TCRdb on the reads, yielding one entry per CDR3 protein. Counted here are more than 500,000 distinct CDR3 sequences, 15% to 20% occurring once; the ten biggest clones make up more than 20%. Material for sequencing was CD8+ T cells from PBMCs. Every receptor here comes from a human donor in good health (CMV status not recorded). Some clones in this sample may be carry-over from other donors' samples. Each CDR3 is given with its conserved first and last residue. A D gene is named only where the DNA matches it firmly. Where a row states a size, it is once, few, many or the class of an expanded clone; other rows omit it.

TRBV5-8,.,TRBJ2-6,.,TGTGCCTTCGACTCTGGGGCCAACGTCCTGACTTTC,CAFDSGANVLTF
TRBV20-1,TRBD1,TRBJ1-6,many,TGCAGTGCCCCGACAGGGAGGGATAATTCACCCCTCCACTTT,CSAPTGRDNSPLHF
TRBV28,TRBD1,TRBJ2-1,many,TGTGCCAGCAGCGGGACAGGGTATTCCAATGAGCAGTTCTTC,CASSGTGYSNEQFF
TRBV19,TRBD1,TRBJ2-2,many,TGTGCCAGTAGTATCGGGACAGCGAACACCGGGGAGCTGTTTTTT,CASSIGTANTGELFF
TRBV5-5,TRBD2,TRBJ2-1,few,TGTGCCAGCAGCTTGGCGGGGGGGCCCGATAATGAGCAGTTCTTC,CASSLAGGPDNEQFF
TRBV6-6,.,TRBJ1-1,.,TGTGCCAGCAGTTACGCTGATTTGGGCGGGTCTGAAGCTTTCTTT,CASSYADLGGSEAFF
TRBV9,.,TRBJ1-5,once,TGTGCCAGCAGCGTTGCCGACGGCCGCAATCAGCCCCAGCATTTT,CASSVADGRNQPQHF
TRBV4-1,.,TRBJ2-7,few,TGCGCCAGCAGCCAAGAGGGCCGATACGAGCAGTACTTC,CASSQEGRYEQYF
TRBV7-8,.,TRBJ2-7,many,TGTGCCAGCAGCTTCGGGGTATCCTACGAGCAGTACTTC,CASSFGVSYEQYF
TRBV14,.,TRBJ2-1,few,TGTGCCAGCAGCCTCCTCTCGCGGACCTACAATGAGCAGTTCTTC,CASSLLSRTYNEQFF
TRBV27,.,TRBJ2-2,few,TGTGCCAGCAGTTTATCCGCAGGGTTGACCGGGGAGCTGTTTTTT,CASSLSAGLTGELFF
TRBV7-9,.,TRBJ1-2,once,TGTGCCAGCAGCCCGCTGGGGCAGGGCTTCGGTCATGGCTACGCCTTC,CASSPLGQGFGHGYAF
TRBV6-6,TRBD1,TRBJ2-7,few,TGTGCCAGCAGTACACCGGAGACAGGGGGCTACGAGCAGTACTTC,CASSTPETGGYEQYF
TRBV27,TRBD2,TRBJ2-7,few,TGTGCCAGCAGTATGCTAGGGACTAGCGATACCTACGAGCAGTACTTC,CASSMLGTSDTYEQYF
TRBV15,.,TRBJ1-6,.,TGTGCCACCAGCGTCAGGTTAGATAATTCACCCCTCCACTTT,CATSVRLDNSPLHF
TRBV27,.,TRBJ2-1,.,TGTGCCAGCAGTTTATTGGGGGATTTGAGGAATGAGCAGTTCTTC,CASSLLGDLRNEQFF